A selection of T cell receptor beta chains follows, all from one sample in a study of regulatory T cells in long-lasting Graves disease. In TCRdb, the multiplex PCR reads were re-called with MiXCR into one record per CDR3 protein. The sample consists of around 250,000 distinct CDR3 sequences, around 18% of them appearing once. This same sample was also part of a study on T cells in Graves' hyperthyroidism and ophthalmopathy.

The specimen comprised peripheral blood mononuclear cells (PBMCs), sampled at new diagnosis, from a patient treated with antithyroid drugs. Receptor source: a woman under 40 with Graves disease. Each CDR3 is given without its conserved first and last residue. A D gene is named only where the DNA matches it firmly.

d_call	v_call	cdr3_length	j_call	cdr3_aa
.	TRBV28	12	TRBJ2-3	ASSFPTSGYTQY
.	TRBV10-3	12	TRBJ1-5	AISVGNSNQPQH
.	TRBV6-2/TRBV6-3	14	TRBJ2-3	ASSYSVWDRTDTQY
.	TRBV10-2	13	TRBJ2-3	ASTNAAGLRDTQY
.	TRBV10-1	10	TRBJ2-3	ASSEGEDTQY
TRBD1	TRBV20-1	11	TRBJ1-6	SAPRTGAGTLH
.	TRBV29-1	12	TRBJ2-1	SVEGQGSVDEQF
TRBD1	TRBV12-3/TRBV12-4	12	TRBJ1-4	ASRPGTGGEKLF
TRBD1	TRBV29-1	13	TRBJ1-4	SVEDRTGSSEKLF
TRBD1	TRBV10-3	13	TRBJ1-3	AISGGRGSGNTIY
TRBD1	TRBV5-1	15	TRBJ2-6	ASSLGGQGAGANVLT
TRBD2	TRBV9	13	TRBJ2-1	ASSVSSGGHNEQF
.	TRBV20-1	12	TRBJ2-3	SARVGTSTDTQY
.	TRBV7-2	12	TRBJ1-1	ASSLGTTNTEAF
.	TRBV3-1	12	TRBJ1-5	ASSHRDARQPQH
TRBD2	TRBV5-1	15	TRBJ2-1	ASSSGLLAGGPVEQF
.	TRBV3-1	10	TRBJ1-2	ASNQRNYGYT
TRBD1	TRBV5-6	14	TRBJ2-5	ASSLGDRVRQETQY
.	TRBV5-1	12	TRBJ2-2	ASSQGIPTGELF
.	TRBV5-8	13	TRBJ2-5	ASSSWDRSQETQY
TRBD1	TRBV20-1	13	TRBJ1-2	SARDDRELSYGYT
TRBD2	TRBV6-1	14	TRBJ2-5	ASRKTGGQRGETQY
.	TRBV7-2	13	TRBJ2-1	ASSLDWRGYNEQF
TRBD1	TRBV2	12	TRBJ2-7	ASFNRDRGREQY
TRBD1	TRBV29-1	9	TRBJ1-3	SAGTGHTIY
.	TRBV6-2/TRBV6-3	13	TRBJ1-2	ASSYRGGQSYGYT
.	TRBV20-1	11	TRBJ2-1	SASGSSYNEQF
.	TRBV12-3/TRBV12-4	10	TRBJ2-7	ASSGTFYEQY
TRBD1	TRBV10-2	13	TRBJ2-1	ASSAQDRLNNEQF
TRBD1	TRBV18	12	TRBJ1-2	ASSLPQGAGGYT
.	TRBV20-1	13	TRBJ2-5	SARDIGEFQETQY
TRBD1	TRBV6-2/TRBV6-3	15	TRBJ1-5	ASSYHQSGQLNQPQH
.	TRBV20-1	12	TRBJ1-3	SASTTGRGNTIY